These 14 T cell receptor beta chains share one sample of origin, sequenced in a study of blood T cell repertoires in COVID-19. Clones were sequenced by immunoSEQ multiplex PCR, and TCRdb holds only the in-frame ones, with some missing. The sample lists tens of thousands of clones, 70% to 90% occurring once. The sequencing input was peripheral blood. The source of these receptors is a man between 60 and 70 years old with acute or convalescent COVID-19.

This chain connects TRBV5-5 to TRBJ2-7; D not resolved. CDR1 and CDR2 from the germline V gene are SGHKS and YYEKEE (reference sequence). The length of the CDR3 is 13 residues. Between the trimmed V and J ends, which lost 0 bases and 3 bases, there was a span of 7 bases. CDR3 DNA sequence: TGTGCCAGCAGCTTGGCCCCGGGCTACGAGCAGTACTTC. Translated, it gives CASSLAPGYEQYF.

The rearrangement joins TRBV5-4 to TRBJ1-6, with D unclear. This CDR3 has 15 residues. CDR1 SGHNT and CDR2 YYREEE come from the germline V gene (reference sequence). V dropped 4 bases and J dropped 0 bases, with 8 bases sitting between them. The CDR3 reads CASSLKSSYNSPLHF. Written as DNA, the CDR3 is TGTGCCAGCAGCCTGAAGAGCTCCTATAATTCACCCCTCCACTTT. The full variable domain, completed using reference TRBV5-4 and TRBJ1-6, is ETGVTQSPTHLIKTRGQQVTLRCSSQSGHNTVSWYQQALGQGPQFIFQYYREEENGRGNFPPRFSGLQFPNYSSELNVNALELDDSALYLCASSLKSSYNSPLHFGNGTRLTVT.

This clone appeared once. This sequence joins TRBV5-6 and TRBJ2-3, with D tentatively TRBD2 (5 bases). The germline V gene encodes CDR1 SGHDT and CDR2 YYEEEE. CDR3 length: 13 amino acids. V was cut by 0 bases and J by 4 bases, with 6 bases left in between. The CDR3 region has the DNA TGTGCCAGCAGCTTGGGGCGGGCAGATACGCAGTATTTT. Protein: CASSLGRADTQYF.

The chain is built from TRBV7-8 and TRBJ2-2, with 8 bases matching TRBD2. The CDR3 spans 15 residues. After removal of 5 bases from V and 3 bases from J, the junction contained 5 bases not matched to a gene. The germline CDR1 and CDR2 sequences are SGHVS and FQNEAQ. For the CDR3, the DNA is TGTGCCAGCAGCCCCGGGGGGGCCCACACCGGGGAGCTGTTTTTT. Encoded protein: CASSPGGAHTGELFF.

V and J are TRBV28 and TRBJ1-4; maybe TRBD1 (5 bases). CDR3 size: 17 residues. Germline V lookup: CDR1 MDHEN, CDR2 SYDVKM. V dropped 6 bases and J dropped 8 bases, with 25 bases sitting between them. The CDR3 reads CASSPSGGLGSTEKLFF. The CDR3 DNA reads as TGTGCCAGCAGCCCCTCCGGGGGGTTGGGTAGTACGGAAAAACTGTTTTTT.

V gene TRBV12-3 or TRBV12-4 combines with J gene TRBJ1-1; maybe TRBD1 (6 bases). Trimming pared 7 bases from V and 0 bases from J, leaving 9 bases between. CDR3 size: 13 residues. The CDR3 sequence is CASTTGLNTEAFF. DNA for the CDR3: TGTGCCAGCACCACAGGGTTGAACACTGAAGCTTTCTTT.

The chain uses TRBV3-1 (or the pseudogene TRBV3-2) and TRBJ2-5; no definite D call. Trimming took 3 bases from V and 4 from J, leaving 12 bases between them. The CDR3 runs 14 residues. Per the germline V gene, CDR1 is LGHDT and CDR2 is YNNKEL (reference sequence). In nucleotides, the CDR3 is TGTGCCAGCAGCCAGGGTACGAGGATAGAGACCCAGTACTTC. Translation: CASSQGTRIETQYF.

Here the CDR3 DNA reads TGTGCCAGCAGTTCAGAACAGGGGGCGACCCTACCTGAAGCTTTCTTT. It translates to CASSSEQGATLPEAFF. This chain links TRBV11-2 with TRBJ1-1; 9 bases are a match to TRBD1. Trimming at V came to 6 bases and at J to 6 bases, leaving 14 bases not matched to a gene. The CDR3 length is 16 residues. From germline, CDR1 is SGHAT and CDR2 FQNNGV. The full variable domain, its missing parts supplied by reference TRBV11-2 and TRBJ1-1, is EAGVAQSPRYKIIEKRQSVAFWCNPISGHATLYWYQQILGQGPKLLIQFQNNGVVDDSQLPKDRFSAERLKGVDSTLKIQPAKLEDSAVYLCASSSEQGATLPEAFFGQGTRLTVV.

This rearrangement joins TRBV7-9 to TRBJ2-5; no clear D. The CDR3 covers 14 residues. Trimming took 0 bases from V and 5 from J, leaving 10 bases between them. CDR1 is SEHNR and CDR2 is FQNEAQ in the germline V gene (reference sequence). This CDR3 is CASSLAGAGETQYF. CDR3 coding DNA: TGTGCCAGCAGCTTAGCTGGAGCTGGGGAGACCCAGTACTTC.

This chain connects TRBV2 to TRBJ1-1; no firm D call. The CDR3 has 11 residues. V lost 7 bases to trimming and J lost 4 bases, with 7 bases between them. Looked up from germline, CDR1 is SNHLY and CDR2 is FYNNEI. CDR3 nucleotide sequence: TGTGCCAGCATTAAGAGCACTGAAGCTTTCTTT. This encodes CASIKSTEAFF.

This clone was recorded only once. The chain links TRBV7-2 to TRBJ1-4, with 8 bases aligning to TRBD1. Germline trimming cut 5 bases from V and 7 bases from J; bases unmatched to any gene: 9. Germline V gives CDR1 SGHTA, CDR2 FQGNSA. CDR3 size: 15 residues. The CDR3 bases are TGTGCCAGCAGCCCCCGACAGGGGCAGAGTGAAAAACTGTTTTTT. It codes for CASSPRQGQSEKLFF.

The V gene is TRBV5-4, the J gene TRBJ2-7, with 10 bases that match TRBD2. Losses at the gene ends were 0 bases for V and 2 bases for J; bases not matched to a gene: 8. CDR1 is SGHNT, CDR2 YYREEE, per germline (reference sequence). This CDR3 contains 17 residues. CDR3 nucleotide sequence: TGTGCCAGCAGCTTGGCTAGCGGGGGTAAAATCACCTACGAGCAGTACTTC. This codes for CASSLASGGKITYEQYF.

The J gene is TRBJ1-1, the V gene TRBV6-6; D perhaps matches TRBD1 (5 bases). Germline lookup yields CDR1 MNHNY and CDR2 SVGAGI (reference sequence). Trimming removed 1 base from V and 6 bases from J, with 12 bases in between. The CDR3 has 14 amino acids. CDR3: CASSYYGGSAEAFF. The DNA of the CDR3 is TGTGCCAGCAGTTACTACGGGGGATCGGCTGAAGCTTTCTTT.

The chain carries TRBV19 and TRBJ1-2; no reliable D call. This CDR3 has 12 residues. The V gene lost 3 bases and the J gene lost 4 bases, with 6 bases spanning the gap. Germline V gene data show CDR1 as LNHDA and CDR2 as SQIVND (reference sequence). The CDR3 sequence: CASSMASYGYTF. In DNA form, the CDR3 reads TGTGCCAGTAGTATGGCTTCCTATGGCTACACCTTC.